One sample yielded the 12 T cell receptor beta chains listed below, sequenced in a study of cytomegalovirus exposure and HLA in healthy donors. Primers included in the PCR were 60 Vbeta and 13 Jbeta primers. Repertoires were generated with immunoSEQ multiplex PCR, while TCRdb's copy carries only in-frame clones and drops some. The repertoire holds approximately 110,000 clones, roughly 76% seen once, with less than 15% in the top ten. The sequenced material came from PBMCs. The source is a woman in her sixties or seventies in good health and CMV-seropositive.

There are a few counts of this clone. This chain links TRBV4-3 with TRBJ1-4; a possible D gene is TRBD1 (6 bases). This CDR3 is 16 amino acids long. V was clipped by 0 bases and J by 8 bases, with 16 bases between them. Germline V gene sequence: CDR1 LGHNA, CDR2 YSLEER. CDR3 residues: CASSQDPGQNYEKLFF. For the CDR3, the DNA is TGCGCCAGCAGCCAAGATCCAGGACAGAACTACGAAAAACTGTTTTTT.

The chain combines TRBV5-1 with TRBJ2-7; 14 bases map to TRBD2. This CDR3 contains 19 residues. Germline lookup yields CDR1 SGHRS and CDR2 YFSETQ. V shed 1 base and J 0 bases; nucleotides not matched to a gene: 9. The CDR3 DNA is TGCGCCAGCAGCTTGTCACTGACTAGCGGGAGGGAGAGCTCCTACGAGCAGTACTTC. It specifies CASSLSLTSGRESSYEQYF.

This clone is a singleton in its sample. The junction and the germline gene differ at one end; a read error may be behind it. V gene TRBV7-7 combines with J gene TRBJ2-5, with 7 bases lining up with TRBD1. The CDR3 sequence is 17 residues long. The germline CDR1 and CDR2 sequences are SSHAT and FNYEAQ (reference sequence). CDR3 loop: CASSSRQGLYPQETQYF. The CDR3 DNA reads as TGTGCTAGCAGCTCCAGACAGGGCCTATATCCCCAAGAGACCCAGTACTTC.

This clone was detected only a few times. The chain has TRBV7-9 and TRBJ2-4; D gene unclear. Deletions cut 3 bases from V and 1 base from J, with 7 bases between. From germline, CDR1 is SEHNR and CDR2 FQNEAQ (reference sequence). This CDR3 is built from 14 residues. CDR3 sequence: CASSFARAKNIQYF. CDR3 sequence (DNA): TGTGCCAGCAGCTTCGCTAGGGCCAAAAACATTCAGTACTTC.

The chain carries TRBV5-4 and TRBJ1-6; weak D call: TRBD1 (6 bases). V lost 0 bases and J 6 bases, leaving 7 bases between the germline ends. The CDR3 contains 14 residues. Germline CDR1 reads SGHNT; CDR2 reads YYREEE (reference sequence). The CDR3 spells CASSLGQANSPLHF. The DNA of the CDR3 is TGTGCCAGCAGCTTGGGACAGGCTAATTCACCCCTCCACTTT.

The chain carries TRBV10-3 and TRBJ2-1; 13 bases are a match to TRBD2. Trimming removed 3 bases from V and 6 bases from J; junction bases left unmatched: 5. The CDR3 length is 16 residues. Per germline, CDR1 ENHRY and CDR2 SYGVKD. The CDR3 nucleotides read TGTGCCATCAGTGAAACCACTAGCGGGAGGGCCAATGAGCAGTTCTTC. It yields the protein CAISETTSGRANEQFF.

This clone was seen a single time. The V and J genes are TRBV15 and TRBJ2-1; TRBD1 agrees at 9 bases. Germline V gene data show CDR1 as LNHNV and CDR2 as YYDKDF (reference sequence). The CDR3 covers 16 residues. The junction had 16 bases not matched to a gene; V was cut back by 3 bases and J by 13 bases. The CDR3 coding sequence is TGTGCCACCAGCAGGGACCTCGGGACAGGGCTTGGGGAACAGTTCTTC. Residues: CATSRDLGTGLGEQFF.

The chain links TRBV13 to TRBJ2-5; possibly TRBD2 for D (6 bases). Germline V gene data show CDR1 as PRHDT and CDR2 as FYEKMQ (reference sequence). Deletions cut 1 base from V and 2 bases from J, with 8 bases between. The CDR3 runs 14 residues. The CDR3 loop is CASSLEGTQETQYF. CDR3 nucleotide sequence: TGTGCCAGCAGCTTAGAGGGGACTCAAGAGACCCAGTACTTC.

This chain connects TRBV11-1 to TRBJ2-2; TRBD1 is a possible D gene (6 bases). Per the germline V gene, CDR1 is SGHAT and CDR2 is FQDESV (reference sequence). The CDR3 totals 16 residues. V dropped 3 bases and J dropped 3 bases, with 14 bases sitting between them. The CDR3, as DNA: TGTGCCAGCAGCTTTGGACAGTCCACGGACACCGGGGAGCTGTTTTTT. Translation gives CASSFGQSTDTGELFF. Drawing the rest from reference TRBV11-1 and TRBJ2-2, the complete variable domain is EAEVAQSPRYKITEKSQAVAFWCDPISGHATLYWYRQILGQGPELLVQFQDESVVDDSQLPKDRFSAERLKGVDSTLKIQPAELGDSAMYLCASSFGQSTDTGELFFGEGSRLTVL.

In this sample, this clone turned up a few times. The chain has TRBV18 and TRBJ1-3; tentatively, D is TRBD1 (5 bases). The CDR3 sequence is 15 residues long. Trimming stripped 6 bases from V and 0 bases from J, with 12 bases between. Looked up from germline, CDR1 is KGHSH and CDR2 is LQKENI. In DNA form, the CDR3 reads TGTGCCAGCTCCCCGGACACAAACTCTGGAAACACCATATATTTT. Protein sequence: CASSPDTNSGNTIYF.

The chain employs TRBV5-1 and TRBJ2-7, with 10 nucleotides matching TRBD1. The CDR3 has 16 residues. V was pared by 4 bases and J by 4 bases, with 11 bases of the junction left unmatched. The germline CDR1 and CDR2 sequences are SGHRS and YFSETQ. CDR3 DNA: TGCGCCAGCAGCCCGGAGGGGGACAGGGGTTTGTACGAGCAGTACTTC. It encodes CASSPEGDRGLYEQYF.

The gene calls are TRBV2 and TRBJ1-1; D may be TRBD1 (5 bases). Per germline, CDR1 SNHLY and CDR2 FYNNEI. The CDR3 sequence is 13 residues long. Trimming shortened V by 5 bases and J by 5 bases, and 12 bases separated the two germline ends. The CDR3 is CASSTPGVTEAFF. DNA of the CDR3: TGTGCCAGCAGTACTCCGGGGGTAACTGAAGCTTTCTTT.